The 28 T cell receptor beta chains listed next were all sequenced from one sample in a study of tissue T cells after allogeneic stem cell transplantation. TCRdb's table, derived via immunoSEQ multiplex PCR, lists solely in-frame clones and lacks some. Counted here are approximately 45,000 clones, roughly 92% occurring once; the ten biggest clones make up approximately 3.9%. This sample comprised blood, obtained before transplantation. Every receptor here comes from a woman between 40 and 69 years old who later had graft-versus-host disease after an allogeneic stem cell transplant.

The rearrangement links TRBV29-1 to TRBJ2-7, with D perhaps matching TRBD2 (8 bases). The V end lost 7 bases, the J end lost 6 bases, and 19 bases lay between the germline ends. CDR3 length equals 13 residues. Germline lookup yields CDR1 SQVTM and CDR2 ANQGSEA. Here the CDR3 reads CSATGGDSTEQYF. CDR3 coding DNA: TGCAGCGCAACCGGGGGGGACAGTACCGAGCAGTACTTC.

This rearrangement joins TRBV4-1 to TRBJ2-5; D not resolved. The germline V and J ends were trimmed by 1 base and 3 bases, with 12 bases remaining between them. The CDR3 is 15 amino acids. Per the germline V gene, CDR1 is MGHRA and CDR2 is YSYEKL. Here the CDR3 reads CASSQGFSREETQYF. CDR3 DNA: TGCGCCAGCAGCCAAGGTTTTAGCCGGGAAGAGACCCAGTACTTC.

In its sample, this clone was seen once. The chain couples TRBV28 to TRBJ2-5; 10 bases align to TRBD2. Germline V gene sequence: CDR1 MDHEN, CDR2 SYDVKM. V lost 3 bases, J lost 3 bases, and 10 bases stayed unmatched. This CDR3 region has 17 residues. CDR3 sequence: CASSFSLAGEKEETQYF. For the CDR3, the DNA is TGTGCCAGCAGTTTCTCCCTAGCGGGAGAAAAAGAAGAGACCCAGTACTTC.

This chain connects TRBV24-1 to TRBJ2-1; D may correspond to TRBD1 or TRBD2 (6 bases each). The V and J ends lost 3 bases and 2 bases respectively, with 13 bases between them. Per the germline V gene, CDR1 is KGHDR and CDR2 is SFDVKD. The length of the CDR3 is 16 residues. CDR3 nucleotides: TGTGCCACCAGTGATCCTGTGGGGGGCGCCTACAATGAGCAGTTCTTC. Protein: CATSDPVGGAYNEQFF.

This chain links TRBV27 with TRBJ2-2; D is ambiguous. The germline V gene has CDR1 MNHEY and CDR2 SMNVEV (reference sequence). Trimming pared 7 bases from V and 5 bases from J, leaving 17 bases between. This CDR3 has 15 residues. CDR3 sequence: CASKLRILGTGELFF. The CDR3 DNA reads TGTGCCAGCAAATTAAGGATTTTGGGGACCGGGGAGCTGTTTTTT.

About this clone: Sequence at one end of the junction differs from germline and may be a read error. This sequence joins TRBV18 and TRBJ2-2; D gene uncertain. CDR3 length: 12 amino acids. From germline, CDR1 is KGHSH and CDR2 LQKENI. CDR3 DNA sequence: TGTGCCAGCTCTCTCCTCACCCGGGAGCTGTTTTTT. The encoded protein is CASSLLTRELFF.

The chain uses TRBV28 and TRBJ1-2, with D hard to call. This CDR3 has 13 residues. V was clipped by 2 bases and J by 2 bases, with 6 bases between them. Germline V gene data show CDR1 as MDHEN and CDR2 as SYDVKM. The CDR3: CASSLIRNYGYTF. CDR3 DNA sequence: TGTGCCAGCAGTTTAATCAGGAACTATGGCTACACCTTC.

The chain recombines TRBV6-6 with TRBJ2-1; D uncertain. This CDR3 comprises 13 residues. In germline, CDR1 is MNHNY, CDR2 SVGAGI (reference sequence). Trimming stripped 0 bases from V and 9 bases from J, with 9 bases between. CDR3: CASSYSILAEQFF. CDR3 sequence (DNA): TGTGCCAGCAGTTACTCGATCCTTGCTGAGCAGTTCTTC.

The V and J genes are TRBV18 and TRBJ2-3, with D perhaps matching TRBD1 or TRBD2 (5 bases each). Trimming pared 2 bases from V and 11 bases from J, leaving 14 bases between. CDR1 is KGHSH and CDR2 is LQKENI in the germline V gene. The CDR3 loop spans 13 amino acids. CDR3 region: CASSPAISGGQYF. The CDR3 DNA sequence: TGTGCCAGCTCACCAGCGATCAGTGGGGGGCAGTATTTT.

This chain joins TRBV29-1 and TRBJ2-1; 9 bases line up with TRBD2. V lost 2 bases to trimming and J lost 6 bases; unmatched junction nucleotides: 11. Germline V lookup: CDR1 SQVTM, CDR2 ANQGSEA. The CDR3 loop spans 16 amino acids. Here the CDR3 reads CSVEMLAGVGANEQFF. In DNA, the CDR3 is TGCAGCGTTGAAATGTTAGCGGGAGTCGGCGCCAATGAGCAGTTCTTC.

The V call is TRBV28, the J call TRBJ2-7; 12 positions match TRBD1. Trimming at V came to 6 bases and at J to 4 bases, leaving 4 bases not matched to a gene. CDR1 is MDHEN, CDR2 SYDVKM, per germline. The CDR3 has 14 residues. CDR3 sequence reads: CASRGTGGLYEQYF. The DNA for the CDR3 is TGTGCCAGCAGGGGGACAGGGGGCCTGTACGAGCAGTACTTC.

This clone was counted once. V and J are TRBV28 and TRBJ2-6; 9 nucleotides agree with TRBD1. Germline V CDR1 and CDR2: MDHEN, SYDVKM. Trimming removed 3 bases from V and 2 bases from J; junction bases left unmatched: 8. CDR3 length: 18 residues. CDR3 nucleotides: TGTGCCAGCAGTTTCTCGGGACAGGGTCGAACTGGGGCCAACGTCCTGACTTTC. Its protein product is CASSFSGQGRTGANVLTF. The full variable domain, rest sourced from reference TRBV28 and TRBJ2-6, is DVKVTQSSRYLVKRTGEKVFLECVQDMDHENMFWYRQDPGLGLRLIYFSYDVKMKEKGDIPEGYSVSREKKERFSLILESASTNQTSMYLCASSFSGQGRTGANVLTFGAGSRLTVL.

The rearrangement links TRBV2 to TRBJ1-1; D unclear. The germline V gene has CDR1 SNHLY and CDR2 FYNNEI. Trimming took 0 bases from V and 11 from J, leaving 10 bases between them. The CDR3 totals 12 residues. CDR3 sequence reads: CASSEAVLGAFF. The CDR3 nucleotides read TGTGCCAGCAGTGAAGCTGTCCTTGGGGCTTTCTTT.

The chain has TRBV29-1 and TRBJ1-1, with unresolved D. The CDR3 consists of 11 residues. The germline V and J ends were trimmed by 7 bases and 6 bases, with 12 bases remaining between them. CDR1 and CDR2 (germline): SQVTM, ANQGSEA. The chain's CDR3 is CSAQQSPEAFF. The CDR3 nucleotides are TGCAGCGCGCAACAGAGCCCTGAAGCTTTCTTT.

This CDR3 reads CASSPHRDREGQPQHF. For the CDR3, the DNA is TGTGCCAGCAGCCCCCACCGGGACAGGGAAGGTCAGCCCCAGCATTTT. V and J are TRBV7-6 and TRBJ1-5; TRBD1 matches 9 bases. V was clipped by 5 bases and J by 6 bases; unmatched bases: 11. The CDR3 loop spans 16 amino acids. Germline V gives CDR1 SGHVS, CDR2 FNYEAQ.

The V gene is TRBV9, the J gene TRBJ2-5; maybe TRBD1 (6 bases). V was pared by 3 bases and J by 2 bases, with 14 bases between. The CDR3 totals 15 residues. Germline V lookup: CDR1 SGDLS, CDR2 YYNGEE. CDR3 sequence: CASSATGWGQETQYF. In DNA, the CDR3 is TGTGCCAGCAGCGCCACAGGGTGGGGGCAAGAGACCCAGTACTTC. Complete variable domain (other parts from reference TRBV9 and TRBJ2-5): DSGVTQTPKHLITATGQRVTLRCSPRSGDLSVYWYQQSLDQGLQFLIQYYNGEERAKGNILERFSAQQFPDLHSELNLSSLELGDSALYFCASSATGWGQETQYFGPGTRLLVL.

The chain is built from TRBV24-1 and TRBJ2-2; 13 positions agree with TRBD2. Germline values: CDR1 KGHDR, CDR2 SFDVKD. CDR3 size: 17 residues. With V trimmed by 4 bases and J by 5 bases, 6 bases remained unmatched. As DNA, the CDR3 is TGTGCCACCAGTGACCCCGGACTAGCGGGAGAAACCGGGGAGCTGTTTTTT. It encodes CATSDPGLAGETGELFF.

A single count supports this clone. Other DNA sequences in this sample translate to the same CDR3. The J gene is TRBJ1-2, the V gene TRBV7-9, with TRBD1 identical over 9 bases. CDR1 SEHNR and CDR2 FQNEAQ come from the germline V gene (reference sequence). V lost 5 bases, J lost 6 bases, and 7 bases stayed unmatched. The CDR3 runs 14 residues. CDR3 nucleotide sequence: TGTGCCAGCAGCCTAACGGGACAGGGCCATGGCTACACCTTC. As protein: CASSLTGQGHGYTF.

J is TRBJ1-1 and V is TRBV5-4; no clear D gene. V lost 3 bases, J lost 1 base, and 10 bases lay in between. The germline V gene encodes CDR1 SGHNT and CDR2 YYREEE (reference sequence). This CDR3 region has 14 residues. The chain's CDR3 is CASSWGWPNTEAFF. The CDR3 DNA reads as TGTGCCAGCAGCTGGGGTTGGCCGAACACTGAAGCTTTCTTT.

The chain joins TRBV28 to TRBJ2-7; D gene unclear. Germline V lookup: CDR1 MDHEN, CDR2 SYDVKM. The CDR3 has 13 amino acids. Between the trimmed V and J ends, which lost 8 bases and 2 bases, there was a span of 13 bases. The CDR3 nucleotides are TGTGCCAGCGGTACAACTCCAACCTACGAGCAGTACTTC. Translation: CASGTTPTYEQYF.

As regards this clone: A junction end diverges from the germline sequence, so it may reflect a read error. This chain uses TRBV7-7 with TRBJ1-3, with 7 bases fitting TRBD1. Germline values: CDR1 SSHAT, CDR2 FNYEAQ (reference sequence). The CDR3 is made up of 16 amino acids. DNA of the CDR3: TGTGCTAGCAGCTTAGGAAGGCAGGGGGTTGAAAACACCATATATTTT. Translated, it gives CASSLGRQGVENTIYF.

V is TRBV3-1 (or the pseudogene TRBV3-2) and J is TRBJ2-1, with 7 bases lining up with TRBD2. After removal of 0 bases from V and 3 bases from J, the junction contained 5 bases not matched to a gene. Germline V gives CDR1 LGHDT, CDR2 YNNKEL (reference sequence). The CDR3 has 16 residues. In nucleotides, the CDR3 is TGTGCCAGCAGCCAAGAGGTTCTAGCGGACTACAATGAGCAGTTCTTC. It yields the protein CASSQEVLADYNEQFF.

The chain carries TRBV11-2 and TRBJ2-6, with D perhaps TRBD1 (5 bases). CDR3 length: 14 residues. Deletions cut 3 bases from V and 8 bases from J, with 11 bases between. Germline CDR1 and CDR2: SGHAT and FQNNGV. The CDR3 bases are TGTGCCAGCAGCTTCACACCAGGGACCAACGTCCTGACTTTC. Translating it yields CASSFTPGTNVLTF.

V is TRBV3-1 (or the pseudogene TRBV3-2) and J is TRBJ2-1, with 7 bases matching TRBD2. The CDR3 consists of 15 residues. CDR1 is LGHDT and CDR2 is YNNKEL in the germline V gene (reference sequence). The J segment lost 3 bases and the V segment lost 2 bases, leaving 4 bases of the junction unmatched. The CDR3 region has the DNA TGTGCCAGCAGCCAACTAGCGGCTATCTACAATGAGCAGTTCTTC. Its protein product is CASSQLAAIYNEQFF.

This chain joins TRBV3-1 (or the pseudogene TRBV3-2) and TRBJ1-2; D gene uncertain. This CDR3 is 13 amino acids long. Between the trimmed V and J ends, which lost 0 bases and 4 bases, there was a span of 6 bases. Germline V CDR1 and CDR2: LGHDT, YNNKEL (reference sequence). In DNA, the CDR3 is TGTGCCAGCAGCCAAGATCGGGTCTATGGCTACACCTTC. This encodes CASSQDRVYGYTF.

The chain recombines TRBV9 with TRBJ2-2; D tentatively reads TRBD1 or TRBD2 (5 bases each). Trimming took 2 bases from V and 7 from J, leaving 6 bases between them. CDR1 and CDR2 from the germline V gene are SGDLS and YYNGEE. The CDR3 spans 12 residues. Here the CDR3 DNA reads TGTGCCAGCAGCGTTGGGGGCGGGGAGCTGTTTTTT. Translated, it gives CASSVGGGELFF.

The chain uses TRBV19 and TRBJ1-2; TRBD1 is a possible D gene (6 bases). Trimming took 3 bases from V and 3 from J, leaving 14 bases between them. In germline, CDR1 is LNHDA, CDR2 SQIVND (reference sequence). The CDR3 length is 15 residues. This CDR3 is CASSIFGGRDYGYTF. The CDR3 DNA is TGTGCCAGTAGTATCTTTGGGGGGCGCGACTATGGCTACACCTTC.

The chain combines TRBV28 with TRBJ2-7; 7 bases are shared with TRBD2. V lost 5 bases, J lost 0 bases, and 7 bases stayed unmatched. Germline CDR1 and CDR2: MDHEN and SYDVKM. The CDR3 has 15 amino acids. The CDR3 sequence is CASSTSLAISYEQYF. CDR3 DNA sequence: TGTGCCAGCAGTACCTCACTAGCGATCTCCTACGAGCAGTACTTC.